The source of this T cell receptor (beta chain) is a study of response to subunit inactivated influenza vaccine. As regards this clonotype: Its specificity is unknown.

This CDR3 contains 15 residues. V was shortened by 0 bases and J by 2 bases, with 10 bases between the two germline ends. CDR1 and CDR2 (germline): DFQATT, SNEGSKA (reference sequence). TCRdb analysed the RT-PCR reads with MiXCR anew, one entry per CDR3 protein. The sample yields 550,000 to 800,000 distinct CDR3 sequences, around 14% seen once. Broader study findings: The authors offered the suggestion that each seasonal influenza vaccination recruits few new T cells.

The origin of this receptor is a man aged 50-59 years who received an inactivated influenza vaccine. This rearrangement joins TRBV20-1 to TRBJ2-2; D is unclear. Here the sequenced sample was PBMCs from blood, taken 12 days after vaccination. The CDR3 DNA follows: TGCAGTGCTAGAGACGGCAGAGAAAACACCGGGGAGCTGTTTTTT. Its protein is CSARDGRENTGELFF.